The 8 T cell receptor beta chains given below trace back to one sample, sequenced in a study of blood T cells in healthy people across ages. A second about 6 to 12 cycle PCR used barcoded and J-beta primers. TCRdb independently ran MiXCR on the 5' RACE reads; one entry per CDR3 protein. The sample comprises 1.4 million to 1.5 million distinct CDR3 sequences, 42% of which are singletons, and around 8% rests with the top ten. Material for sequencing was blood. These receptors were collected from a young woman in good health.

V usage is TRBV4-1 and J usage is TRBJ2-2; TRBD2 matches at 8 bases. The trim removed 10 bases at V and 2 bases at J, leaving 6 bases unmatched. The CDR3 consists of 14 residues. Germline values: CDR1 MGHRA, CDR2 YSYEKL. CDR3: CATWAGGNTGELFF. The DNA of the CDR3 is TGCGCCACCTGGGCGGGGGGTAACACCGGGGAGCTGTTTTTT.

The rearrangement uses TRBV20-1 and TRBJ1-4; D remains ambiguous. The CDR3 totals 14 residues. V shed 3 bases and J shed 1 base, with 9 bases lying between them. The V gene's germline CDR1 is DFQATT and CDR2 SNEGSKA (reference sequence). The CDR3 nucleotides read TGCAGTGCTAGGCGAGGCGGAACTAATGAAAAACTGTTTTTT. Amino acids: CSARRGGTNEKLFF.

The chain couples TRBV10-3 to TRBJ2-1, with a possible D match to TRBD2 (5 bases). The V gene lost 5 bases and the J gene lost 9 bases, with 8 bases spanning the gap. CDR1 is ENHRY, CDR2 SYGVKD, per germline. CDR3 length: 11 residues. The CDR3 sequence: CAISTSFEQFF. CDR3 bases: TGTGCCATCAGTACTAGTTTTGAGCAGTTCTTC.

The chain recombines TRBV20-1 with TRBJ1-1, with D maybe TRBD1 (5 bases). The CDR3 sequence is 15 residues long. The germline gives CDR1 DFQATT, CDR2 SNEGSKA (reference sequence). V dropped 0 bases and J dropped 6 bases, with 17 bases sitting between them. In DNA form, the CDR3 reads TGCAGTGCTAGAGATGGCCGGCGGGGGATCGCTGAAGCTTTCTTT. Protein: CSARDGRRGIAEAFF.

The rearrangement links TRBV20-1 to TRBJ1-5, with 8 bases lining up with TRBD1. Germline lookup yields CDR1 DFQATT and CDR2 SNEGSKA (reference sequence). The CDR3 sequence is 14 residues long. The V segment lost 0 bases and the J segment 7 bases; nucleotides outside the gene matches: 5. The CDR3 nucleotides are TGCAGTGCTAGAGACGGACAGGGACTCCAGCCCCAGCATTTT. It translates to CSARDGQGLQPQHF.

This clonotype was counted only a few times. The CDR3 region is CASSHGRQGNQPQHF. CDR3 DNA: TGTGCCAGCAGTCACGGCCGCCAGGGCAATCAGCCCCAGCATTTT. The gene calls are TRBV7-2 and TRBJ1-5; D call uncertain. CDR3 length equals 15 residues. Germline V gene lookup returns CDR1 SGHTA and CDR2 FQGNSA. With 6 bases removed from V and 2 bases from J, the gap between germline ends came to 14 bases.

The chain links TRBV5-4 to TRBJ2-1; D possibly matches TRBD1 or TRBD2 (5 bases each). The CDR3 totals 14 residues. Germline V gene data show CDR1 as SGHNT and CDR2 as YYREEE (reference sequence). V lost 3 bases, J lost 5 bases, and 12 bases lay in between. CDR3 loop: CASSSEGRNNEQFF. The DNA for the CDR3 is TGTGCCAGCAGCTCAGAGGGACGGAACAATGAGCAGTTCTTC.

The chain combines TRBV5-1 with TRBJ2-5; 8 nucleotides line up with TRBD2. V was clipped by 4 bases and J by 5 bases; unmatched bases: 10. CDR1 and CDR2 (germline): SGHRS, YFSETQ. The CDR3 length is 15 residues. CDR3 amino acids: CASSPLAEGSETQYF. Written as DNA, the CDR3 is TGCGCCAGCAGCCCACTAGCGGAGGGCTCTGAGACCCAGTACTTC.